These 31 T cell receptor beta chains originate from one sample sequenced in a study of early T cells in non-severe SARS-CoV-2 infection. One entry per CDR3 protein, called by TCRdb with MiXCR from the 5' RACE reads. The repertoire includes about 64,000 distinct CDR3 sequences, almost 9% of them detected once, and around 15% sits in the top ten. Sequenced material: whole blood, taken at baseline. These receptor sequences come from an adult who was a healthcare worker with PCR-confirmed SARS-CoV-2 infection or an uninfected control (not recorded which).

V and J are TRBV7-2 and TRBJ2-2; no clear D. Germline V gene sequence: CDR1 SGHTA, CDR2 FQGNSA. The germline V and J ends were trimmed by 5 bases and 3 bases, with 10 bases remaining between them. There are 14 residues in the CDR3. The CDR3 sequence: CASSPPRDTGELFF. The DNA of the CDR3 is TGTGCCAGCAGCCCCCCTAGGGACACCGGGGAGCTGTTTTTT.

This clonotype was seen a few times. The rearrangement joins TRBV6-1 to TRBJ2-1, with 7 bases matching TRBD2. J lost 15 bases, V lost 2 bases, and 10 bases had no gene match. This CDR3 has 13 amino acids. CDR1 and CDR2 from the germline V gene are MNHNS and SASEGT. The CDR3 nucleotides are TGTGCCAGCAGTGAATTTGGGGGAGGGCCTCGGTTCTTC. It specifies CASSEFGGGPRFF.

In its sample, this clonotype was seen many times. The V gene is TRBV3-1, the J gene TRBJ2-2; D ambiguous. The CDR3 consists of 16 residues. Between the trimmed V and J ends, which lost 3 bases and 1 base, there was a span of 12 bases. Germline CDR1 and CDR2: LGHDT and YNNKEL (reference sequence). CDR3 in amino acids: CASSQTRTGNTGELFF. The CDR3 region has the DNA TGTGCCAGCAGCCAGACCCGGACGGGGAACACCGGGGAGCTGTTTTTT.

This clonotype was seen ten or more times. The V gene is TRBV9, the J gene TRBJ2-5, with D perhaps matching TRBD1 (5 bases). Germline assignment: CDR1 SGDLS and CDR2 YYNGEE. Trimming stripped 6 bases from V and 1 base from J, with 10 bases between. CDR3 length equals 13 residues. CDR3 sequence reads: CASMQGLQETQYF. The CDR3 DNA sequence: TGTGCCAGCATGCAGGGTCTCCAAGAGACCCAGTACTTC.

In its sample, this clonotype was seen many times. The J gene is TRBJ1-2, the V gene TRBV7-2; no firm D call. V shed 3 bases and J shed 4 bases, with 9 bases lying between them. CDR3 size: 13 residues. Per germline, CDR1 SGHTA and CDR2 FQGNSA. Here the CDR3 reads CASSFQTGYGYTF. DNA of the CDR3: TGTGCCAGCAGCTTCCAGACGGGCTATGGCTACACCTTC. Using reference TRBV7-2 and TRBJ1-2 for the parts outside the CDR3, the full variable domain is GAGVSQSPSNKVTEKGKDVELRCDPISGHTALYWYRQSLGQGLEFLIYFQGNSAPDKSGLPSDRFSAERTGGSVSTLTIQRTQQEDSAVYLCASSFQTGYGYTFGSGTRLTVV.

This clonotype came up many times. The chain recombines TRBV4-1 with TRBJ2-4; weak D call: TRBD1 (5 bases). This CDR3 region has 17 residues. From germline, CDR1 is MGHRA and CDR2 YSYEKL. Trimming removed 1 base from V and 0 bases from J, with 13 bases in between. The CDR3 is CASSQGGQRIAKNIQYF. CDR3 bases: TGCGCCAGCAGCCAAGGAGGACAAAGAATAGCCAAAAACATTCAGTACTTC.

The chain combines TRBV7-3 with TRBJ2-5, with TRBD2 matching 7 bases. This CDR3 has 17 residues. The ends lost 1 base at V and 2 bases at J; junction bases unmatched: 10. Germline V gene sequence: CDR1 SGHTA, CDR2 FQGTGA. The DNA of the CDR3 is TGTGCCAGCAGCTTAAGTGTGGGCGGGAGAAGGCAAGAGACCCAGTACTTC. Residues: CASSLSVGGRRQETQYF.

This clonotype has at least ten counts. This rearrangement joins TRBV7-9 to TRBJ2-7, with D possibly being TRBD1 (5 bases). Germline V gene sequence: CDR1 SEHNR, CDR2 FQNEAQ (reference sequence). V gave up 0 bases and J gave up 1 base, with 7 bases separating them. The CDR3 spans 14 residues. The CDR3 region is CASSLAGQSYEQYF. DNA for the CDR3: TGTGCCAGCAGCTTAGCAGGACAATCCTACGAGCAGTACTTC.

The chain employs TRBV21-1 and TRBJ2-3; the D call in the table, TRBD1, was not verified against the DNA. TRBV21-1 is classified as a pseudogene. This CDR3 spans 17 amino acids. CDR3 sequence (DNA): TGTGCCAGCAGCTCCCGGGACAGGGGGCCTAGCACAGATACGCAGTATTTT. Protein sequence: CASSSRDRGPSTDTQYF.

With respect to this clonotype: A read error may be the cause here, since a much bigger clone is one base away. The CDR3 sequence: CVWSADRGQPQHF. Written as DNA, the CDR3 is TGTGTCTGGAGTGCGGACAGGGGACAGCCCCAGCATTTT. The chain carries TRBV30 and TRBJ1-5; 9 nucleotides match TRBD1. Germline V gives CDR1 GTSNPN, CDR2 SVGIG (reference sequence). The CDR3 consists of 13 residues.

This clonotype was seen at least ten times. This chain connects TRBV6-1 to TRBJ2-1; possible D gene TRBD1, 5 bases. Germline V gene lookup returns CDR1 MNHNS and CDR2 SASEGT. V was shortened by 2 bases and J by 6 bases, with 11 bases between the two germline ends. The CDR3 has 14 amino acids. CDR3 coding DNA: TGTGCCAGCAGTGAACATTCCAGGGCCAATGAGCAGTTCTTC. Encoded protein: CASSEHSRANEQFF.

In its sample, this clonotype was seen many times. The rearrangement joins TRBV7-2 to TRBJ2-1; 15 nucleotides line up with TRBD2. Trimming took 5 bases from V and 7 from J; bases not matched to a gene: 9. CDR3 length equals 17 residues. Germline CDR1 is SGHTA and CDR2 is FQGNSA. The CDR3 sequence: CASSPSLGLAGGNEQFF. CDR3 sequence (DNA): TGTGCCAGCAGCCCCTCATTGGGACTAGCGGGAGGAAATGAGCAGTTCTTC.

This clonotype occurred a few times. The chain is built from TRBV9 and TRBJ2-7, with 7 bases matching TRBD1. CDR3 size: 13 residues. CDR1 and CDR2 (germline): SGDLS, YYNGEE. V lost 3 bases to trimming and J lost 2 bases; unmatched junction nucleotides: 2. The CDR3 DNA reads TGTGCCAGCAGCGACGGGACAGCCTACGAGCAGTACTTC. It is translated as CASSDGTAYEQYF.

The chain uses TRBV11-2 and TRBJ2-3; D is possibly TRBD2 (5 bases). The germline V gene has CDR1 SGHAT and CDR2 FQNNGV. Trimming took 5 bases from V and 0 from J, leaving 15 bases between them. The CDR3 covers 16 residues. In DNA form, the CDR3 reads TGTGCCAGCAGCGTCGGGGTGGGCACCAGCACAGATACGCAGTATTTT. Protein: CASSVGVGTSTDTQYF.

The rearrangement links TRBV5-6 to TRBJ2-1, with TRBD2 matching 9 bases. Germline CDR1 is SGHDT and CDR2 is YYEEEE. This CDR3 contains 14 residues. V lost 4 bases and J lost 8; bases outside the gene matches: 7. The CDR3 bases are TGTGCCAGCAGCCTGGGGGGACTAGCCTATGAGCAGTTCTTC. It yields the protein CASSLGGLAYEQFF.

This clonotype appeared a few times. This rearrangement joins TRBV11-2 to TRBJ2-7; 10 nucleotides align to TRBD1. Germline V gene lookup returns CDR1 SGHAT and CDR2 FQNNGV. There are 15 residues in the CDR3. J lost 6 bases, V lost 1 base, and 6 bases had no gene match. The CDR3 DNA reads TGTGCCAGCAGCTTAGCTTTTGGGACAGGGGTCGAGCAGTACTTC. Its translation is CASSLAFGTGVEQYF.

Relative to its sample, this clonotype is large (0.1 to 1%). The chain is built from TRBV2 and TRBJ1-5; no firm D call. Germline V gene data show CDR1 as SNHLY and CDR2 as FYNNEI. CDR3 length: 15 residues. V shed 2 bases and J shed 2 bases, with 10 bases lying between them. CDR3 nucleotide sequence: TGTGCCAGCAGTGAAACTGGGGTAGGCAATCAGCCCCAGCATTTT. The encoded protein is CASSETGVGNQPQHF.

This clonotype has only a few counts. The chain is built from TRBV12-3 or TRBV12-4 and TRBJ2-1, with 7 nucleotides matching TRBD1. There are 13 residues in the CDR3. V shed 2 bases, J shed 5 bases, and the junction held 0 bases outside the gene matches. The CDR3 spells CASSLRGHNEQFF. In DNA, the CDR3 is TGTGCCAGCAGTTTAAGGGGGCACAATGAGCAGTTCTTC.

The chain recombines TRBV28 with TRBJ1-2; D is undetermined. The CDR3 sequence is 13 residues long. V lost 1 base, J lost 6 bases, and 9 bases lay in between. Germline CDR1 MDHEN, CDR2 SYDVKM. The CDR3 protein is CASSLSDWDGYTF. The CDR3 DNA is TGTGCCAGCAGTTTATCCGACTGGGATGGCTACACCTTC.

This clonotype was observed at least ten times. This chain uses TRBV19 with TRBJ1-1; unclear D gene. The CDR3 totals 13 residues. The V end was cut by 3 bases, the J end by 6 bases, with 11 bases between. Germline CDR1 reads LNHDA; CDR2 reads SQIVND (reference sequence). CDR3 bases: TGTGCCAGTAGTATGGGGTCAGGCTCTGAAGCTTTCTTT. Its protein is CASSMGSGSEAFF.

The J gene is TRBJ2-4, the V gene TRBV12-3 or TRBV12-4; TRBD2 is a possible D gene (6 bases). This CDR3 contains 15 residues. V lost 7 bases, J lost 0 bases, and 13 bases lay in between. The CDR3 sequence is CASTLGGVAKNIQYF. The CDR3 coding sequence is TGTGCCAGCACCCTCGGGGGAGTAGCCAAAAACATTCAGTACTTC.

The chain recombines TRBV6-2 or TRBV6-3 with TRBJ2-1; 12 bases agree with TRBD1. This CDR3 spans 17 amino acids. The V gene's germline CDR1 is MNHEY and CDR2 SVGEGT. The V gene end was trimmed by 1 base and the J gene end by 8 bases; junction bases not matched to a gene: 9. The CDR3 region has the DNA TGTGCCAGCAGTTACTGGGGGCCGGGACAGGGGGCCGATGAGCAGTTCTTC. It encodes CASSYWGPGQGADEQFF.

The CDR3 sequence is CASSQSSGRGSETQYF. The DNA of the CDR3 is TGTGCCAGCAGCCAAAGTAGCGGGAGGGGCTCAGAGACCCAGTACTTC. The J gene is TRBJ2-5, the V gene TRBV4-2; 11 bases match TRBD2. The CDR3 extends over 16 amino acids. The germline V gene has CDR1 LGHNA and CDR2 YNFKEQ. J was trimmed by 4 bases and V by 2 bases; bases with no gene match: 6.

For the CDR3, the DNA is TGTGCCAGCAGCCCGCAATGGGGGGCTTACACTGAAGCTTTCTTT. Its translation: CASSPQWGAYTEAFF. V and J are TRBV7-9 and TRBJ1-1; the D gene is possibly TRBD1 (6 bases). There are 15 residues in the CDR3. In germline, CDR1 is SEHNR, CDR2 FQNEAQ (reference sequence). The V and J ends lost 5 bases and 3 bases respectively, with 16 bases between them.

This clonotype has ten or more counts. The chain combines TRBV6-6 with TRBJ2-7; 7 bases line up with TRBD1. From germline, CDR1 is MNHNY and CDR2 SVGAGI (reference sequence). The CDR3 has 14 amino acids. The V gene end was trimmed by 6 bases and the J gene end by 7 bases; junction bases not matched to a gene: 12. Here the CDR3 DNA reads TGTGCCAGCAGAACTGGACAGGCCCTCGTGGAGCAGTACTTC. Translation: CASRTGQALVEQYF.

This clonotype turned up a few times. The J gene is TRBJ2-1, the V gene TRBV24-1; 7 nucleotides align to TRBD2. V lost 1 base to trimming and J lost 5 bases; unmatched junction nucleotides: 4. Germline CDR1 is KGHDR and CDR2 is SFDVKD. The CDR3 totals 15 residues. CDR3 in DNA: TGTGCCACCAGTGATTTTGGCGGGAGTAACAATGAGCAGTTCTTC. Its protein product is CATSDFGGSNNEQFF.

This clonotype has at least ten counts. J is TRBJ2-2 and V is TRBV20-1, with 11 bases fitting TRBD2. Per germline, CDR1 DFQATT and CDR2 SNEGSKA (reference sequence). Trimming cost V 5 bases and J 4 bases; bases outside gene matches: 12. CDR3 length: 17 amino acids. The CDR3 coding sequence is TGCAGTGCTCTTCCCACTAGCGGGAGACAGAGCACCGGGGAGCTGTTTTTT. Translation gives CSALPTSGRQSTGELFF.

This clonotype rates as large. The chain has TRBV7-9 and TRBJ1-4, with 8 bases identical to TRBD1. CDR3 size: 15 residues. From germline, CDR1 is SEHNR and CDR2 FQNEAQ (reference sequence). V shed 4 bases and J 7 bases; nucleotides not matched to a gene: 8. The CDR3 DNA reads TGTGCCAGCAGCTACGGACAGGGATTGCGTGAAAAACTGTTTTTT. This gives the protein CASSYGQGLREKLFF.

This clonotype was found a few times. The chain is built from TRBV7-2 and TRBJ1-2; a possible D gene is TRBD1 (5 bases). The CDR3 length is 13 residues. V was shortened by 1 base and J by 8 bases, with 11 bases between the two germline ends. In germline, CDR1 is SGHTA, CDR2 FQGNSA. The chain's CDR3 is CASSLGLGDGYTF. Here the CDR3 DNA reads TGTGCCAGCAGCTTAGGTTTGGGGGACGGCTACACCTTC.

On this clonotype itself: A single base separates this from a much larger clone, so it may be a read error. The V gene is TRBV18, the J gene TRBJ1-4; D possibly corresponds to TRBD1 (5 bases). This CDR3 contains 16 residues. V lost 3 bases, J lost 8 bases, and 19 bases lay in between. In germline, CDR1 is KGHSH, CDR2 LQKENI. The CDR3 here is CASSPPGTSGGEKLFF. DNA of the CDR3: TGTGCCAGCTCACCGCCCGGGACTTCGGGAGGGGAAAAACTGTTTTTT.

This clonotype was found a few times. This chain uses TRBV7-2 with TRBJ1-2, with 7 bases matching TRBD1. V lost 1 base to trimming and J lost 4 bases; unmatched junction nucleotides: 3. This CDR3 spans 14 amino acids. From germline, CDR1 is SGHTA and CDR2 FQGNSA. The CDR3 DNA follows: TGTGCCAGCAGCTTAGGGGGACAGTCCTATGGCTACACCTTC. Translation: CASSLGGQSYGYTF.